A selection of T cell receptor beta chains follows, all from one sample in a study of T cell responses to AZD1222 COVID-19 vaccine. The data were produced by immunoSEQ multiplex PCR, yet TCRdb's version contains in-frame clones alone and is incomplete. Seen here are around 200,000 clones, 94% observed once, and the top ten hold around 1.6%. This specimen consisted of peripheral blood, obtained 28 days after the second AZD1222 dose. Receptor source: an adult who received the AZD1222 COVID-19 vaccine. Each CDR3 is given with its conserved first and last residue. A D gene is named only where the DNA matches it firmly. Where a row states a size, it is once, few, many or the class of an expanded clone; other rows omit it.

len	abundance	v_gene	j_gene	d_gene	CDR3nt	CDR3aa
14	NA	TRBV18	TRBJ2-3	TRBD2	TGTGCCAGCTCTCTAGCGGGGGGGCCAGATACGCAGTATTTT	CASSLAGGPDTQYF
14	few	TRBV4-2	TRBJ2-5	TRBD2	TGTGCCAGCAAGGCGGGAGGGGAACAAGAGACCCAGTACTTC	CASKAGGEQETQYF
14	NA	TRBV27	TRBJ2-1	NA	TGTGCCAGCAGTTCTCCTTTCTTATACAATGAGCAGTTCTTC	CASSSPFLYNEQFF
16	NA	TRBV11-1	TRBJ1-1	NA	TGTGCCAGCAGCGTAACACTTGGGCAGATGAACACTGAAGCTTTCTTT	CASSVTLGQMNTEAFF
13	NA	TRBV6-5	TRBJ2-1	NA	TGTGCCAGCAGTACGGGACTGTACAATGAGCAGTTCTTC	CASSTGLYNEQFF
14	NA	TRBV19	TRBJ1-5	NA	TGTGCCAGTAGTATTGGGGACCTAGGGCAGCCCCAGCATTTT	CASSIGDLGQPQHF
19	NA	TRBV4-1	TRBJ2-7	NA	TGCGCCAGCAGCCAGGAACACGCTAGCCGACTTCTTCGCTCCTACGAGCAGTACTTC	CASSQEHASRLLRSYEQYF
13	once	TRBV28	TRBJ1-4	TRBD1	TGTGCCATGGGGGGCCAGGGGGTCGAAAAACTGTTTTTT	CAMGGQGVEKLFF
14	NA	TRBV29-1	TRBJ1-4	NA	TGCAGCGTTGAATGGCCAAACTCTAATGAAAAACTGTTTTTT	CSVEWPNSNEKLFF
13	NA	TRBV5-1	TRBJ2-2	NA	TGCGCCAGCAGCGCGCGAGCTCCCGGGGAGCTGTTTTTT	CASSARAPGELFF